A selection of T cell receptor beta chains follows, all from one sample in a study of cytomegalovirus exposure and HLA in healthy donors. Profiled with immunoSEQ multiplex PCR; TCRdb holds only in-frame clones, not every one. The table includes 150,000 to 200,000 clones, 75% detected once. The sample was PBMCs. These TCRs come from a woman aged 40 to 50 in good health and CMV-seropositive. CDR3s include the opening cysteine and the closing phenylalanine or tryptophan. Fields, in order: CDR3 length, V gene, D gene, clone size, J gene, CDR3 DNA, CDR3 protein. D genes are given only for firm matches. Clone sizes are given selectively: once, few, many, or a class where the clone is expanded.

>14|TRBV11-3|.|.|TRBJ2-5
TGTGCCAGCAGCTTAGGGGGTCAGGGAGAGACCCAGTACTTC
CASSLGGQGETQYF
>16|TRBV7-9|TRBD1|.|TRBJ1-2
TGTGCCAGCAGCTTTCCGAGGACAGGAGGGAACTATGGCTACACCTTC
CASSFPRTGGNYGYTF
>12|TRBV7-2|.|.|TRBJ2-5
TGTGCCAGCAGCCGTAGTAAGGAGACCCAGTACTTC
CASSRSKETQYF
>15|TRBV7-2|.|.|TRBJ1-4
TGTGCCAGCAGCTTAGGGGCTCGCCCTAATGAAAAACTGTTTTTT
CASSLGARPNEKLFF
>12|TRBV5-4|.|.|TRBJ2-7
TGTGCCAGCAGCTTGGAGCGGCACGAGCAGTACTTC
CASSLERHEQYF
>15|TRBV6-1|.|.|TRBJ2-1
TGTGCCAGCAGTGAAGACCGCCTCCAGGGGAATGAGCAGTTCTTC
CASSEDRLQGNEQFF
>17|TRBV19|TRBD2|.|TRBJ2-7
TGTGCCAGTAGTAGCCCACCTCGGCAGGGAGGGCGCTACGAGCAGTACTTC
CASSSPPRQGGRYEQYF
>16|TRBV7-2|.|.|TRBJ2-3
TGTGCCAGCAGCTTAGGCGGGGATTCGATCACAGATACGCAGTATTTT
CASSLGGDSITDTQYF
>15|TRBV18|.|.|TRBJ1-1
TGTGCCAGCTCACCCGGCGGGATAATGAACACTGAAGCTTTCTTT
CASSPGGIMNTEAFF
>14|TRBV11-2|.|.|TRBJ2-7
TGTGCCAGCAGCTTATGGACTCCCAATTCCGAGCAGTACTTC
CASSLWTPNSEQYF
>16|TRBV19|.|.|TRBJ2-1
TGTGCCAGTAGTCAGTTGGGCCAGCGGGCCTACAATGAGCAGTTCTTC
CASSQLGQRAYNEQFF
>17|TRBV11-2|TRBD2|.|TRBJ2-5
TGTGCCAGCGCTTTCTTAAGCGGGAGTAGTCCGGGAGAGACCCAGTACTTC
CASAFLSGSSPGETQYF
>18|TRBV29-1|TRBD2|.|TRBJ2-1
TGCAGCGCACCTCCGGGACTAGCGGGAGGGGGCACCTACAATGAGCAGTTCTTC
CSAPPGLAGGGTYNEQFF
>15|TRBV6-5|.|.|TRBJ2-1
TGTGCCAGCAGTTACTCAGGACAGACTTACAATGAGCAGTTCTTC
CASSYSGQTYNEQFF
>15|TRBV6-5|.|.|TRBJ1-1
TGTGCCAGCAGAACACGCTCGGGGAGGAACACTGAAGCTTTCTTT
CASRTRSGRNTEAFF
>16|TRBV9|.|.|TRBJ2-1
TGTGCCAGCAGCTTCCGCACGGGGGAGGCGTACAATGAGCAGTTCTTC
CASSFRTGEAYNEQFF
>14|TRBV7-3|.|.|TRBJ2-2
TGTGCCAGCAGCCCCTTCTATAACACCGGGGAGCTGTTTTTT
CASSPFYNTGELFF
>14|TRBV19|TRBD1|.|TRBJ1-2
TGTGCCAGTAGTCTCCGGGACAGGGGGTATGGCTACACCTTC
CASSLRDRGYGYTF
>15|TRBV5-1|.|once|TRBJ1-2
TGCGCCAGCAGCGACGGACAGCACAGCTCCTATGGCTACACCTTC
CASSDGQHSSYGYTF
>15|TRBV7-2|.|.|TRBJ1-2
TGTGCCAGCACACCCCTCGGACGGACTCTCTATGGCTACACCTTC
CASTPLGRTLYGYTF
>15|TRBV18|TRBD1|.|TRBJ2-5
TGTGCCAGCTCACGTCCCGGGACAGGGGTAGAGACCCAGTACTTC
CASSRPGTGVETQYF
>14|TRBV4-3|.|.|TRBJ1-2
TGCGCCAGCAGCCAATATTCAGCGGGCTATGGCTACACCTTC
CASSQYSAGYGYTF
>16|TRBV9|TRBD2|.|TRBJ2-1
TGTGCCAGCAGCGTATCACTAGCGGGAGTGGCCAATGAGCAGTTCTTC
CASSVSLAGVANEQFF
>14|TRBV15|.|.|TRBJ2-5
TGTGCCACCAGCAGAGATGACAGTAAAGAGACCCAGTACTTC
CATSRDDSKETQYF
>17|TRBV5-4|.|.|TRBJ1-3
TGTGCCAGCAGCTTAGGTCTGGGGCACGAACCAGGAAACACCATATATTTT
CASSLGLGHEPGNTIYF
>13|TRBV19|TRBD1|.|TRBJ2-1
TGTGCCAGTACTTCAGGGGGCCAGACGGCGCAGTTCTTC
CASTSGGQTAQFF
>13|TRBV6-5|TRBD1|.|TRBJ1-1
TGTGCCAGCAGTATACAGGGGGGCACTGAAGCTTTCTTT
CASSIQGGTEAFF
>15|TRBV28|.|few|TRBJ2-5
TGTGCCAGCAGGTCTCAGGGAAAGCGCCAAGAGACCCAGTACTTC
CASRSQGKRQETQYF
>15|TRBV7-8|.|.|TRBJ1-2
TGTGCCAGCAGCAAATCAAGGGGCGCGGACTATGGCTACACCTTC
CASSKSRGADYGYTF
>16|TRBV9|TRBD1|once|TRBJ1-5
TGTGCCAGCAGCCGTGGCTGGACAGGGGAGAGTCAGCCCCAGCATTTT
CASSRGWTGESQPQHF
>14|TRBV28|.|.|TRBJ1-5
TGTGCCAGCAGTTACCGACAGGGCAATCAGCCCCAGCATTTT
CASSYRQGNQPQHF
>15|TRBV5-1|.|few|TRBJ2-7
TGCGCCAGCAGCTTGGTGGAGGGGTTCGCGGGCGAGCAGTACTTC
CASSLVEGFAGEQYF
>14|TRBV28|.|.|TRBJ1-1
TGTGCCAGCAGTTATCCCCCCCGGAACACTGAAGCTTTCTTT
CASSYPPRNTEAFF
>13|TRBV27|.|.|TRBJ2-7
TGTGCCAGCAGCTGGGTCGGGGGTTACGAGCAGTACTTC
CASSWVGGYEQYF
>15|TRBV15|.|few|TRBJ1-1
TGTGCCACCAGCAGAGATCGGGGTGTTGGCACTGAAGCTTTCTTT
CATSRDRGVGTEAFF
>15|TRBV21-1|.|.|TRBJ2-7
TGTGCCAGCAATCTTCTTGACAGGGTAGGTCACGAGCAGTACTTC
CASNLLDRVGHEQYF
>20|TRBV27|.|.|TRBJ2-2
TGTGCCACCCCAGCCTACGGCCTTACTAGAGCCGGGGGAGCCGGGGAGGAGCTGTTTTTT
CATPAYGLTRAGGAGEELFF
>15|TRBV29-1|TRBD1|.|TRBJ2-7
TGCAGCGTTGAGGTAACCGGGACAGGGGGCGACGAGCAGTACTTC
CSVEVTGTGGDEQYF
>12|TRBV6-5|TRBD2|.|TRBJ2-1
TGTGCCAGCAGGACTAGCGGGAAGAGGGAGTTCTTC
CASRTSGKREFF
>14|TRBV19|.|.|TRBJ1-5
TGTGCCAGTAGTCCTGGCCTCTTCAATCAGCCCCAGCATTTT
CASSPGLFNQPQHF
>14|TRBV28|TRBD1|.|TRBJ1-5
TGTGCCAGCACCCAGGGGGCTGCGGGTCAGCCCCAGCATTTT
CASTQGAAGQPQHF